This TCR beta chain was observed in a study of T-cell memory formation after mild COVID-19. Notes on the study in general: Pre-infection memory carried some responding clones, suggesting that cross-reactive memory joined. Day 15 to 85 contractors were CD4/CD8 balanced; later expanders leaned CD4+. Chiefly within CM and EM were the contracting CD4+ clones; CD8+ ones were within EMRA.

Using constant-segment primers, 5'RACE produced TCR alpha and TCR beta cDNA libraries carrying sample barcodes and UMIs. TCRdb used MiXCR to reprocess the 5' RACE reads, holding one entry per CDR3 protein. The table shows 200,000 to 250,000 distinct CDR3 sequences, with 9.5% occurring only once. In its sample, this clonotype was seen many times. Antigen specificity is unknown. The clonotype was recovered from a man aged 18 to 29 who had mild COVID-19 (a few samples of this study predate the infection). Cell type and time point are not known. Sequenced input: PBMCs or a T cell subset sorted from them (not recorded which).

Here the CDR3 reads CASSPTTGAGTGELFF. The CDR3 DNA is TGTGCCAGCAGTCCCACGACTGGTGCGGGGACCGGGGAGCTGTTTTTT. V gene TRBV7-3 combines with J gene TRBJ2-2; D perhaps matches TRBD2 (6 bases). There are 16 residues in the CDR3. Germline loops: CDR1 SGHTA, CDR2 FQGTGA. Trimming left V 6 bases short and J 5 bases short, with 19 bases between. The full variable domain, its missing parts supplied by reference TRBV7-3 and TRBJ2-2, is GAGVSQTPSNKVTEKGKYVELRCDPISGHTALYWYRQSLGQGPEFLIYFQGTGAADDSGLPNDRFFAVRPEGSVSTLKIQRTERGDSAVYLCASSPTTGAGTGELFFGEGSRLTVL.